A single sample is the source of the 29 T cell receptor beta chains below, sequenced in a study of T cell responses to AZD1222 COVID-19 vaccine. Profiled with immunoSEQ multiplex PCR; TCRdb holds only in-frame clones, not every one. The sample records some 100,000 clones, 80% to 90% being singletons. The material was peripheral blood, obtained 28 days after the second AZD1222 dose. The source of these receptors is an adult who received the AZD1222 COVID-19 vaccine.

The gene calls are TRBV5-6 and TRBJ1-6, with TRBD1 identical over 7 bases. The CDR3 has 14 amino acids. Germline V gene lookup returns CDR1 SGHDT and CDR2 YYEEEE. The junction had 8 bases not matched to a gene; V was cut back by 6 bases and J by 8 bases. The CDR3 spells CASKRDSWDSPLHF. The CDR3 nucleotides read TGTGCCAGCAAAAGGGACAGTTGGGATTCACCCCTCCACTTT.

V gene TRBV29-1 combines with J gene TRBJ2-7, with D tentatively TRBD2 (7 bases). Per germline, CDR1 SQVTM and CDR2 ANQGSEA. The germline V and J ends were trimmed by 6 bases and 5 bases, with 11 bases remaining between them. The CDR3 is 11 residues long. CDR3 DNA sequence: TGCAGCGTGAGGGGGGGTAACGAGCAGTACTTC. Translating gives CSVRGGNEQYF.

This clone was found a few times. The chain joins TRBV28 to TRBJ1-2; TRBD1 matches 9 bases. After removal of 5 bases from V and 12 bases from J, the junction contained 13 bases not matched to a gene. Germline V gene data show CDR1 as MDHEN and CDR2 as SYDVKM. The CDR3 has 14 amino acids. CDR3 nucleotide sequence: TGTGCCAGCAGTCACACCTCCGGGACAGGGCCGAACACCTTC. This gives the protein CASSHTSGTGPNTF.

The chain couples TRBV6-2 or TRBV6-3 to TRBJ1-2, with a weak D call TRBD1 (6 bases). This CDR3 has 13 amino acids. Germline loops: CDR1 MNHEY, CDR2 SVGEGT. V dropped 6 bases and J dropped 4 bases, with 12 bases sitting between them. CDR3 DNA: TGTGCCAGCAGCCGCGACAGGCCCTATGGCTACACCTTC. The encoded protein is CASSRDRPYGYTF.

This chain joins TRBV9 and TRBJ1-1; D is unresolved. The CDR3 has 14 amino acids. The V gene's germline CDR1 is SGDLS and CDR2 YYNGEE. V lost 3 bases to trimming and J lost 4 bases, with 13 bases between them. CDR3 protein: CASSAPREGTEAFF. The DNA of the CDR3 is TGTGCCAGCAGCGCTCCACGGGAGGGCACTGAAGCTTTCTTT.

V and J are TRBV7-6 and TRBJ2-1, with 9 bases identical to TRBD2. Germline-derived CDR1 and CDR2 are SGHVS and FNYEAQ. With 3 bases clipped from V and 6 bases from J, the junction kept 6 bases outside the gene matches. The CDR3 contains 15 residues. The chain's CDR3 is CASSFAGGPGNEQFF. DNA of the CDR3: TGTGCCAGCAGCTTTGCGGGAGGGCCGGGCAATGAGCAGTTCTTC.

The genes are TRBV6-1 and TRBJ2-7; D may correspond to TRBD1 or TRBD2 (5 bases each). CDR1 is MNHNS and CDR2 is SASEGT in the germline V gene. Trimming removed 2 bases at V and 2 bases at J, with 10 bases between. The CDR3 extends over 14 amino acids. The CDR3 loop reads CASSERGAPYEQYF. Here the CDR3 DNA reads TGTGCCAGCAGTGAAAGAGGGGCACCCTACGAGCAGTACTTC.

This clone was observed once. The rearrangement uses TRBV19 and TRBJ2-7, with 8 nucleotides matching TRBD1. CDR1 is LNHDA and CDR2 is SQIVND in the germline V gene (reference sequence). This CDR3 comprises 13 residues. The trim removed 8 bases at V and 6 bases at J, leaving 9 bases unmatched. The CDR3 reads CASRRTGSTEQYF. CDR3 in DNA: TGTGCCAGTCGCCGGACAGGGAGTACCGAGCAGTACTTC.

The rearrangement joins TRBV9 to TRBJ2-3; D is uncertain. The V end lost 0 bases, the J end lost 5 bases, and 4 bases lay between the germline ends. The CDR3 has 12 residues. From germline, CDR1 is SGDLS and CDR2 YYNGEE. The CDR3 nucleotides read TGTGCCAGCAGCGTAGATATAGATACGCAGTATTTT. It is translated as CASSVDIDTQYF.

This chain links TRBV11-2 with TRBJ2-1; the match to TRBD2 covers 7 bases. The length of the CDR3 is 15 residues. With 3 bases clipped from V and 4 bases from J, the junction kept 6 bases outside the gene matches. Germline V gives CDR1 SGHAT, CDR2 FQNNGV. The CDR3 reads CASSFSGGGYNEQFF. The CDR3 nucleotides are TGTGCCAGCAGCTTTTCTGGCGGGGGATACAATGAGCAGTTCTTC.

V gene TRBV25-1 combines with J gene TRBJ2-7, with TRBD2 identical over 7 bases. Trimming removed 7 bases from V and 0 bases from J; junction bases left unmatched: 3. The CDR3 loop spans 13 amino acids. Looked up from germline, CDR1 is MGHDK and CDR2 is SYGVNS. CDR3 DNA sequence: TGTGCCAGCAATGCGGGGGTCTCCTACGAGCAGTACTTC. It codes for CASNAGVSYEQYF.

This clone has just one count. The chain couples TRBV15 to TRBJ1-4; the match to TRBD1 covers 11 bases. Germline loops: CDR1 LNHNV, CDR2 YYDKDF (reference sequence). This CDR3 region has 17 residues. J was trimmed by 8 bases and V by 1 base; bases with no gene match: 9. In DNA form, the CDR3 reads TGTGCCACCAGCAGAGCTGGACAGGGGGCGCTGGAAGAAAAACTGTTTTTT. Its protein is CATSRAGQGALEEKLFF. Together with reference TRBV15 and TRBJ1-4, the CDR3 gives the full variable domain: DAMVIQNPRYQVTQFGKPVTLSCSQTLNHNVMYWYQQKSSQAPKLLFHYYDKDFNNEADTPDNFQSRRPNTSFCFLDIRSPGLGDTAMYLCATSRAGQGALEEKLFFGSGTQLSVL.

The V and J genes are TRBV15 and TRBJ2-5, with D possibly being TRBD1 (5 bases). Trimming took 0 bases from V and 5 from J, leaving 10 bases between them. The CDR3 length is 14 residues. Germline V gene data show CDR1 as LNHNV and CDR2 as YYDKDF (reference sequence). The chain's CDR3 is CATSREGVSETQYF. Here the CDR3 DNA reads TGTGCCACCAGCAGAGAAGGGGTTAGCGAGACCCAGTACTTC.

The chain has TRBV27 and TRBJ2-3, with a possible D match to TRBD1 (5 bases). The CDR3 is made up of 14 amino acids. Germline CDR1 MNHEY, CDR2 SMNVEV (reference sequence). V was cut by 6 bases and J by 2 bases, with 12 bases left in between. The CDR3 DNA reads TGTGCCAGCAGGACCGGACAATTCACAGATACGCAGTATTTT. Protein: CASRTGQFTDTQYF.

The CDR3 DNA sequence: TGCGCCAGCAGACCCCGGGACAGACAAAATTCACCCCTCCACTTT. It translates to CASRPRDRQNSPLHF. The chain recombines TRBV5-1 with TRBJ1-6, with TRBD1 matching over 7 bases. The CDR3 contains 15 residues. From germline, CDR1 is SGHRS and CDR2 YFSETQ. V shed 5 bases and J 7 bases; nucleotides not matched to a gene: 9.

The V and J genes are TRBV18 and TRBJ2-7, with 10 nucleotides matching TRBD1. Germline V gene lookup returns CDR1 KGHSH and CDR2 LQKENI. CDR3 length: 14 residues. The V segment lost 3 bases and the J segment 2 bases; nucleotides outside the gene matches: 1. Here the CDR3 DNA reads TGTGCCAGCTCACCGGGACAGGGGACCTACGAGCAGTACTTC. Its translation is CASSPGQGTYEQYF.

The chain recombines TRBV7-2 with TRBJ1-2; D unresolved. Trimming cost V 5 bases and J 4 bases, with 11 bases left between them. Germline V lookup: CDR1 SGHTA, CDR2 FQGNSA. CDR3 length equals 13 residues. The CDR3 bases are TGTGCCAGCAGCACAAGTCGTCCCTATGGCTACACCTTC. Its translation is CASSTSRPYGYTF.

The chain employs TRBV27 and TRBJ1-3, with 9 bases identical to TRBD1. J gave up 3 bases and V 6 bases, and 9 bases lay outside the gene matches. The germline V gene encodes CDR1 MNHEY and CDR2 SMNVEV (reference sequence). CDR3 length: 16 amino acids. The CDR3 DNA follows: TGTGCCAGCAGCCTATCCGGGACAGGGTTTGGAAACACCATATATTTT. Protein product: CASSLSGTGFGNTIYF.

The chain couples TRBV10-2 to TRBJ2-2, with 15 nucleotides matching TRBD2. The CDR3 has 20 amino acids. V shed 0 bases, J shed 4 bases, and the junction held 9 bases outside the gene matches. Germline CDR1 WSHSY, CDR2 SAAADI. The CDR3 here is CASSESRTSGRAKSTGELFF. CDR3 coding DNA: TGCGCCAGCAGTGAGTCCCGGACTAGCGGGAGGGCAAAAAGCACCGGGGAGCTGTTTTTT.

This rearrangement joins TRBV20-1 to TRBJ1-1; D remains unclear. The germline V gene has CDR1 DFQATT and CDR2 SNEGSKA (reference sequence). This CDR3 region has 9 residues. Trimming shortened V by 7 bases and J by 3 bases, and 3 bases separated the two germline ends. CDR3 region: CSVYTEAFF. CDR3 sequence (DNA): TGCAGTGTCTACACTGAAGCTTTCTTT.

The chain is built from TRBV6-1 and TRBJ1-1, with D hard to call. Between the trimmed V and J ends, which lost 0 bases and 8 bases, there was a span of 7 bases. Germline assignment: CDR1 MNHNS and CDR2 SASEGT. The CDR3 length is 12 residues. The CDR3 region has the DNA TGTGCCAGCAGTGAAGCGTGGGGAGAAGCTTTCTTT. Protein product: CASSEAWGEAFF.

The J gene is TRBJ2-7, the V gene TRBV20-1; no reliable D call. Germline values: CDR1 DFQATT, CDR2 SNEGSKA (reference sequence). Between the trimmed V and J ends, which lost 4 bases and 6 bases, there was a span of 10 bases. CDR3 size: 11 residues. Written as DNA, the CDR3 is TGCAGTGCTACCCCCTTGAGCGAGCAGTACTTC. As protein: CSATPLSEQYF.

This chain's CDR3 is CASSEGYYEQYF. The CDR3 DNA sequence: TGTGCCAGCAGTGAGGGGTACTACGAGCAGTACTTC. The chain carries TRBV2 and TRBJ2-7; D is unclear. The CDR3 consists of 12 residues. V lost 3 bases and J 3 bases, leaving 6 bases between the germline ends. Looked up from germline, CDR1 is SNHLY and CDR2 is FYNNEI.

A single count supports this clone. The J gene is TRBJ1-2, the V gene TRBV6-5; TRBD1 aligns across 7 bases. Germline V gene data show CDR1 as MNHEY and CDR2 as SVGAGI. J was trimmed by 7 bases and V by 6 bases; bases with no gene match: 5. This CDR3 region has 12 residues. The CDR3 is CASRAQGGGYTF. The DNA for the CDR3 is TGTGCCAGCAGGGCGCAGGGGGGTGGCTACACCTTC.

The V call is TRBV5-1, the J call TRBJ2-5; no reliable D call. From germline, CDR1 is SGHRS and CDR2 YFSETQ. Trimming stripped 2 bases from V and 1 base from J, with 9 bases between. The CDR3 consists of 14 residues. Here the CDR3 DNA reads TGCGCCAGCAGCTTCTTGAGTCCCCAAGAGACCCAGTACTTC. Protein: CASSFLSPQETQYF.

V gene TRBV5-1 combines with J gene TRBJ2-5, with D tentatively TRBD1 or TRBD2 (7 bases each). Between the trimmed V and J ends, which lost 5 bases and 4 bases, there was a span of 21 bases. The CDR3 is 16 amino acids. CDR1 is SGHRS, CDR2 YFSETQ, per germline. CDR3 in amino acids: CASRGGGRILGETQYF. Written as DNA, the CDR3 is TGCGCCAGCAGAGGGGGCGGGAGAATCTTAGGAGAGACCCAGTACTTC.

The chain employs TRBV7-9 and TRBJ1-2; D is unclear. CDR1 SEHNR and CDR2 FQNEAQ come from the germline V gene (reference sequence). This CDR3 contains 13 residues. Trimming shortened V by 2 bases and J by 6 bases, and 10 bases separated the two germline ends. The CDR3 DNA follows: TGTGCCAGCAGCTTATCCGGGTGGGATGGCTACACCTTC. Translated: CASSLSGWDGYTF. Full variable domain (rest looked up from reference TRBV7-9 and TRBJ1-2): DTGVSQNPRHKITKRGQNVTFRCDPISEHNRLYWYRQTLGQGPEFLTYFQNEAQLEKSRLLSDRFSAERPKGSFSTLEIQRTEQGDSAMYLCASSLSGWDGYTFGSGTRLTVV.

The chain couples TRBV25-1 to TRBJ1-4; tentative D call: TRBD1 (5 bases). This CDR3 comprises 13 residues. Germline CDR1 MGHDK, CDR2 SYGVNS. The V end lost 1 base, the J end lost 8 bases, and 8 bases lay between the germline ends. CDR3 DNA sequence: TGTGCCAGCAGTGAATGGAGGGGAGAAAAACTGTTTTTT. This translates into CASSEWRGEKLFF.

This clone was seen a few times. The chain combines TRBV4-1 with TRBJ2-1, with 11 positions matching TRBD2. The CDR3 extends over 16 amino acids. CDR1 is MGHRA, CDR2 YSYEKL, per germline. J gave up 10 bases and V 1 base, and 9 bases lay outside the gene matches. The CDR3 DNA reads TGCGCCAGCAGCCAAGTAGCGGGGGGGCCCTATAAGGAGCAGTTCTTC. Its protein is CASSQVAGGPYKEQFF.